This T cell receptor beta chain was found in a study of T cell changes during pregnancy in multiple sclerosis. Assay used: immunoSEQ multiplex PCR; TCRdb lists only in-frame clones, some missing. The sample includes about 68,000 clones, over 75% of them seen just once. This CDR3 region has 17 residues. V lost 2 bases to trimming and J lost 6 bases; unmatched junction nucleotides: 13. In germline, CDR1 is KGHSH, CDR2 LQKENI. The receptor comes from a female donor with multiple sclerosis, enrolled in a pregnancy study. The chain couples TRBV18 to TRBJ1-2; 9 bases align to TRBD1. The input for sequencing was peripheral blood, taken in the third trimester of pregnancy. CDR3 bases: TGTGCCAGCTCACCAGGGGCAGGAGGACAGGGGTATGATGGCTACACCTTC. It is translated as CASSPGAGGQGYDGYTF.